A selection of T cell receptor beta chains follows, all from one sample in a study of blood T cells in healthy people across ages. TCRdb analysed the 5' RACE reads with MiXCR anew, one entry per CDR3 protein. The sample carries about 1.8 million distinct CDR3 sequences, about 50% recorded once. Sequenced input: blood. The receptor source for this set is a woman in her thirties or forties in good health. Each CDR3 is given with its conserved first and last residue. A D gene is named only where the DNA matches it firmly. Where a row states a size, it is once, few, many or the class of an expanded clone; other rows omit it.

v_gene	d_gene	abundance	j_gene	CDR3nt	CDR3aa
TRBV29-1	NA	once	TRBJ2-7	TGCAGCGTTGAACAGAACAGCGAGCAGTACTTC	CSVEQNSEQYF
TRBV5-4	NA	NA	TRBJ2-5	TGTGCCAGCAGCGCAGGGACAACCCAAGAGACCCAGTACTTC	CASSAGTTQETQYF
TRBV20-1	NA	NA	TRBJ1-1	TGCAGTGCTAGACCGGACAGGAACACTGAAGCTTTCTTT	CSARPDRNTEAFF
TRBV28	NA	NA	TRBJ2-3	TGTGCCAGCAGCCCCTCCCGGGCGGGGGCTAGCACAGATACGCAGTATTTT	CASSPSRAGASTDTQYF
TRBV28	NA	NA	TRBJ2-5	TGTGCCAGCAGTCACAGAGACGGGGATGCAGTGACCCAGTACTTC	CASSHRDGDAVTQYF
TRBV7-8	NA	NA	TRBJ2-1	TGTACCAGCAGCATACAGGACCCGGGGGATGTATCTGAGCAGTTCTTC	CTSSIQDPGDVSEQFF
TRBV6-4	TRBD1	few	TRBJ2-1	TGTGCCAGCAGTGGCTTCGGGACAGGGGGCGATGAGCAGTTCTTC	CASSGFGTGGDEQFF
TRBV15	TRBD2	NA	TRBJ2-1	TGTGCCACCAGCCCACGAGCGGGGGGCATACAGAAATACACTGAGCAGTTCTTC	CATSPRAGGIQKYTEQFF
TRBV7-8	NA	few	TRBJ2-7	TGTGCCAGCAGCTTAGACGAGGGCTTCTCCTACGAGCAGTACTTC	CASSLDEGFSYEQYF
TRBV15	NA	few	TRBJ2-1	TGTGCCACCAGCCCGCGTATGGGTGAGCAGTTCTTC	CATSPRMGEQFF
TRBV4-3	TRBD2	NA	TRBJ2-3	TGCGCCAGCAGCCAAGATATGGGACTAGCGGGGGGGATCACAGATACGCAGTATTTT	CASSQDMGLAGGITDTQYF
TRBV4-2	TRBD2	NA	TRBJ2-1	TGTGCCAGCACCCATCCCGGGGGGGGCTCCTACAATGAGCAGTTCTTC	CASTHPGGGSYNEQFF
TRBV20-1	TRBD1	NA	TRBJ2-5	TGCAGTGACAGACAGGGTCACAATGAGCAGTACTTC	CSDRQGHNEQYF
TRBV7-2	NA	many	TRBJ2-5	TGTGCCAGCAGCTTGCGCCGGGGAGAGGAGACCCAGTACTTC	CASSLRRGEETQYF
TRBV7-7	TRBD2	NA	TRBJ2-1	TGTGCTAGCAGCTTAGGGACTAGCGGGGGGAGTTATGAGCAGTTCTTC	CASSLGTSGGSYEQFF
TRBV3-1	TRBD2	NA	TRBJ2-1	TGTGCCAGCAGCCAAATTAGGACTAGCTCCTACAATGAGCAGTTCTTC	CASSQIRTSSYNEQFF
TRBV6-5	NA	few	TRBJ2-3	TGTGCCAGCAGTTACTCTGTCGGGGGGCTCCTCACAGATACGCAGTATTTT	CASSYSVGGLLTDTQYF
TRBV20-1	TRBD2	NA	TRBJ2-1	TGCAGTGCTTTAGCGGGGGGGTCCTACAATGAGCAGTTCTTC	CSALAGGSYNEQFF
TRBV4-3	NA	NA	TRBJ1-3	TGCGCCAGCAGCCAAGATCCCGGTGCTGGAAACACCATATATTTT	CASSQDPGAGNTIYF
TRBV25-1	TRBD2	NA	TRBJ2-7	TGTGCCAGCAGTGATGGGACTAACCTATACAATGAGCAGTACTTC	CASSDGTNLYNEQYF
TRBV11-2	TRBD1	NA	TRBJ2-5	TGTGCCAGCACCCCGGGACAGGGGAGTGGAGAGACCCAGTACTTC	CASTPGQGSGETQYF
TRBV3-1	TRBD2	few	TRBJ2-5	TGTGCCAGCAGCCAACGGGCGGGAGTGCAAGAGACCCAGTACTTC	CASSQRAGVQETQYF
TRBV7-2	NA	NA	TRBJ1-6	TGTGCCAGCAGGGTTGGGCGGAATTCACCCCTCCACTTT	CASRVGRNSPLHF
TRBV6-2/TRBV6-3	NA	few	TRBJ2-1	TGTGCCACCAAAAGGCGAGGGTCATTTGATGAGCAGTTCTTC	CATKRRGSFDEQFF
TRBV12-3/TRBV12-4	TRBD1	few	TRBJ1-2	TGTGCCAGCAGGCCCTTTGGACAGGGCTATGGCTACACCTTC	CASRPFGQGYGYTF
TRBV12-3/TRBV12-4	TRBD2	NA	TRBJ2-3	TGTGCCAGCAGTTTTGGACTAGCGGAGATAGATACGCAGTATTTT	CASSFGLAEIDTQYF
TRBV20-1	TRBD2	many	TRBJ2-5	TGCAGTGCTAGAGATCCTGGACTAGCGGGGGGGCTAAAGACCCAGTACTTC	CSARDPGLAGGLKTQYF
TRBV5-1	TRBD2	few	TRBJ2-1	TGCGCCAGCAGCTGGGACTATGGAGGGTACAATGAGCAGTTCTTC	CASSWDYGGYNEQFF
TRBV5-1	TRBD2	NA	TRBJ2-1	TGCGCCAGCAGCTTGGGGGTAGCGGGGGGAGAGCAGTTCTTC	CASSLGVAGGEQFF
TRBV6-2/TRBV6-3	NA	few	TRBJ2-5	TGTGCCAGCAGTTCGGGGAAGGTGACCCAGTACTTC	CASSSGKVTQYF
TRBV29-1	NA	many	TRBJ2-7	TGCAGCGTTGAGAGCTACCTTAGGGGCGAGCAGTACTTC	CSVESYLRGEQYF
TRBV15	TRBD2	NA	TRBJ2-7	TGTGCCACCAGCGGGGGGATAGGGCTAGCGGGCTACGAGCAGTACTTC	CATSGGIGLAGYEQYF
TRBV7-2	TRBD1	few	TRBJ2-7	TGTGCCAGCAGCTCCTATGGACAGGGTTGGGACGAGCAGTACTTC	CASSSYGQGWDEQYF
TRBV15	NA	NA	TRBJ2-7	TGTGCCACCAGCAGAGATCCTGGGCAGACAAGTTACAATGAGCAGTACTTC	CATSRDPGQTSYNEQYF
TRBV20-1	NA	NA	TRBJ1-5	TGCAGTGCTAGGGCTAGATTAATTAGCAATCAGCCCCAGCATTTT	CSARARLISNQPQHF
TRBV12-3/TRBV12-4	TRBD1	NA	TRBJ1-1	TGTGCCAGCAGTCTACAGGGGCCTCGTCTTGAAGCTTTCTTT	CASSLQGPRLEAFF
TRBV6-6	NA	NA	TRBJ2-6	TGTGCCAGCAGTTACACAGGGACAGGGGCCAACGTCCTGACTTTC	CASSYTGTGANVLTF
TRBV5-1	NA	few	TRBJ2-7	TGCGCCAGCAGCTTGGATGTGGGGCGATACGAGCAGTACTTC	CASSLDVGRYEQYF
TRBV15	NA	many	TRBJ1-2	TGTGCCACCAGCAGAGATCGGGGGAACTATGGCTACACCTTC	CATSRDRGNYGYTF
TRBV7-7	NA	NA	TRBJ2-1	TGTGCTAGCAGCTTAGGGGAAGGGGGCAATGAGCAGTTCTTC	CASSLGEGGNEQFF
TRBV6-6	NA	NA	TRBJ2-7	TGTGCCAGCAGTTACTCGCTGGAGAGCTCCTACAATGAGCAGTACTTC	CASSYSLESSYNEQYF
TRBV6-1	NA	few	TRBJ2-7	TGTGCCACCAGGGGCTTACCCTACGAGCAGTACTTC	CATRGLPYEQYF
TRBV7-2	NA	NA	TRBJ2-4	TGTGCCAGCAGACAAATTGGGGACATTCAGTACTTC	CASRQIGDIQYF
TRBV20-1	NA	once	TRBJ1-5	TGCAGTGCTATAAGAGGGGTTCAGCCCCAGCATTTT	CSAIRGVQPQHF
TRBV9	NA	few	TRBJ2-3	TGTGCCAGCAGCGTAGGTACGCGGGGCGCAGATACGCAGTATTTT	CASSVGTRGADTQYF
TRBV10-3	TRBD2	NA	TRBJ2-7	TGTGCCATCAGTGAGATTGCTAGCGGGGGCCATGAGCAGTACTTC	CAISEIASGGHEQYF
TRBV20-1	NA	NA	TRBJ2-5	TGCAGTGGGATCCTAGCGAGTGAGACCCAGTACTTC	CSGILASETQYF
TRBV20-1	NA	NA	TRBJ2-7	TGCAGTACTAGTAGAGCGGGCGCCTGCGAGCAGTACTTC	CSTSRAGACEQYF
TRBV9	NA	few	TRBJ2-7	TGTGCCAGCAGCGTTAGGTCCGGGGGCCACGAGCAGTACTTC	CASSVRSGGHEQYF
TRBV25-1	NA	NA	TRBJ2-1	TGTGCCAGCAGTACAGGAGAAGCGAATGAGCAGTTCTTC	CASSTGEANEQFF
TRBV4-2	TRBD2	few	TRBJ2-3	TGTGCCAGCAGCCAGGGAGAGGGACTAGCGGGGAGCCGCACAGATACGCAGTATTTT	CASSQGEGLAGSRTDTQYF
TRBV6-1	TRBD1	NA	TRBJ1-5	TGTGCCAGAGTGGCAGGGGAACAGGGGTGGGATCAGCCCCAGCATTTT	CARVAGEQGWDQPQHF
TRBV7-8	NA	NA	TRBJ2-7	TGTGCCAGCAGCACAAAGGAAGGGGCGTACCCCTCCTACGAGCAGTACTTC	CASSTKEGAYPSYEQYF
TRBV20-1	NA	few	TRBJ2-3	TGCAGTGCCAATCGCTATCCGAACACAGATACGCAGTATTTT	CSANRYPNTDTQYF
TRBV20-1	NA	NA	TRBJ2-3	TGCAGTGCTAAGAGGGGCAGCACTAGCACAGATACGCAGTATTTT	CSAKRGSTSTDTQYF